This T cell receptor (beta chain) emerged from a study of OX40 agonist ivuxolimab in advanced cancers. Study-level background: It was permissible to have had prior anti-PD-1, anti-PD-L1 or anti-CTLA-4 therapy, and about 40% had some.

CDR1 is SNHLY, CDR2 FYNNEI, per germline. V was cut by 8 bases and J by 3 bases, with 17 bases left in between. This CDR3 is 14 amino acids long. Sequenced by immunoSEQ multiplex PCR; TCRdb stores in-frame clones only, minus some. The sample lists around 55,000 clones, around 88% occurring once. This sequence originates from an adult with an advanced solid tumor such as melanoma, head and neck, liver or kidney cancer. The genes are TRBV2 and TRBJ2-7; D is unclear. The sample consisted of CD4+ or CD8+ T cells sorted from blood, taken in a trial of the OX40 agonist ivuxolimab. For the CDR3, the DNA is TGTGCCAGCTCCGGGTTCGAGGCTATCTACGAGCAGTACTTC. Translated, it gives CASSGFEAIYEQYF.